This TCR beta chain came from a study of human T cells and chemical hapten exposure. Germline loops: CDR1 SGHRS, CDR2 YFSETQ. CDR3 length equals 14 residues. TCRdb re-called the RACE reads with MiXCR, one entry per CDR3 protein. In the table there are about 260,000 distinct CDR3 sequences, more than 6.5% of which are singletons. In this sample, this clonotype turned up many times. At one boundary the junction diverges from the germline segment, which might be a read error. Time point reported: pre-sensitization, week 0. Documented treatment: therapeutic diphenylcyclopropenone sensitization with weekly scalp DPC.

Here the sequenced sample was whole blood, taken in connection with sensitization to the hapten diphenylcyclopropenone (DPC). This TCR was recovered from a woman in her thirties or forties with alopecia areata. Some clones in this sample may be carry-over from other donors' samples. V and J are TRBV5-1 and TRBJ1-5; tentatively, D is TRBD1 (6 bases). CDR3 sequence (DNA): TGTGCCAGCAGCTTGGGGGGGCGCAATCAGCCCCAGCATTTT. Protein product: CASSLGGRNQPQHF.